The 6 T cell receptor beta chains given below trace back to one sample, sequenced in a study of T cell repertoires in cytomegalovirus infection. A single record per CDR3 protein comes from TCRdb applying MiXCR to the reads. The table lists roughly 630,000 distinct CDR3 sequences, about 24% of them singletons. The material sequenced was CD8+ T cells from PBMCs. The receptors were sampled from a human donor in good health (CMV status not recorded). Some clones in this sample may be carry-over from other donors' samples.

The chain has TRBV5-4 and TRBJ2-7; no firm D call. Germline values: CDR1 SGHNT, CDR2 YYREEE (reference sequence). This CDR3 contains 13 residues. V was cut by 0 bases and J by 3 bases, with 7 bases left in between. Here the CDR3 DNA reads TGTGCCAGCAGCTTGGAAATCGTCTACGAGCAGTACTTC. Translated, it gives CASSLEIVYEQYF.

The chain carries TRBV20-1 and TRBJ1-2; tentative D call: TRBD1 (5 bases). V gave up 1 base and J gave up 5 bases, with 14 bases separating them. Germline CDR1 is DFQATT and CDR2 is SNEGSKA (reference sequence). The CDR3 runs to 14 residues. The CDR3 sequence: CSARVEGLRYGYTF. In nucleotides, the CDR3 is TGCAGTGCTAGAGTTGAGGGGCTGAGATATGGCTACACCTTC.

The chain joins TRBV9 to TRBJ2-1, with 9 bases fitting TRBD2. The junction had 7 bases not matched to a gene; V was cut back by 7 bases and J by 2 bases. The CDR3 has 15 residues. Germline V CDR1 and CDR2: SGDLS, YYNGEE. The CDR3 loop reads CASARLAATYNEQFF. CDR3 coding DNA: TGTGCCAGCGCTCGACTAGCGGCGACCTACAATGAGCAGTTCTTC. Combining the CDR3 with reference TRBV9 and TRBJ2-1 gives the whole variable domain DSGVTQTPKHLITATGQRVTLRCSPRSGDLSVYWYQQSLDQGLQFLIQYYNGEERAKGNILERFSAQQFPDLHSELNLSSLELGDSALYFCASARLAATYNEQFFGPGTRLTVL.

In this sample, this clonotype turned up a few times. V is TRBV24-1 and J is TRBJ2-1, with a tentative D call TRBD1 (6 bases). Per germline, CDR1 KGHDR and CDR2 SFDVKD. V dropped 0 bases and J dropped 8 bases, with 7 bases sitting between them. This CDR3 comprises 13 residues. The DNA of the CDR3 is TGTGCCACCAGTGATTTGGGGGGCTATGAGCAGTTCTTC. Protein product: CATSDLGGYEQFF.

Many counts were recorded for this clonotype. This chain joins TRBV7-9 and TRBJ2-2, with TRBD1 as a possible D gene (6 bases). The CDR3 has 17 residues. The V gene's germline CDR1 is SEHNR and CDR2 FQNEAQ (reference sequence). V was cut by 5 bases and J by 1 base, with 17 bases left in between. For the CDR3, the DNA is TGTGCCAGCAGCCCGTCGACAGGAGCTATGAACACCGGGGAGCTGTTTTTT. This gives the protein CASSPSTGAMNTGELFF.

This chain uses TRBV12-3 or TRBV12-4 with TRBJ2-4, with 8 bases fitting TRBD2. The V segment lost 7 bases and the J segment 7 bases; nucleotides outside the gene matches: 6. The CDR3 runs 13 residues. The CDR3 bases are TGTGCCAGCACGGGAGGGGGTACGAACATTCAGTACTTC. This encodes CASTGGGTNIQYF.